This section outlines one T cell receptor beta chain sequence together with its context. The data derive from a study of blood T cell repertoires in COVID-19. In the study overall: From the United States, Italy and Spain came samples of acute and convalescent COVID-19. Nucleic acid was either cDNA or gDNA, and it came from T cells, B-cell-depleted T cells, or PBMCs.

Looked up from germline, CDR1 is LGHNA and CDR2 is YSLEER. The CDR3 is 15 amino acids. The V and J ends lost 0 bases and 2 bases respectively, with 11 bases between them. Authors' methods: Scientists estimated how many nucleated cells there were by amplifying reference gene primers. Generated by immunoSEQ multiplex PCR, the TCRdb table keeps only in-frame clones and is missing some. For V, J and clone size, that table is used; D and trimming come from the DNA. The sample contains roughly 330,000 clones, about 89% of which appear only once. This chain uses TRBV4-3 with TRBJ2-7; weak D call: TRBD2 (5 bases). The source material was peripheral blood. The TCR comes from a man between 18 and 35 years old who had recovered from COVID-19. The CDR3: CASSQDPGWAYEQYF. CDR3 coding DNA: TGCGCCAGCAGCCAAGATCCGGGGTGGGCCTACGAGCAGTACTTC.